These 2 T cell receptor beta chains were all obtained from the same sample, sequenced in a study of blood T cell repertoires in COVID-19. The assay was immunoSEQ multiplex PCR, and TCRdb's table has in-frame clones only and misses some. The sample records about 150,000 clones, 80% being singletons. Sequencing used peripheral blood. These receptors all come from a man in his 60s with acute or convalescent COVID-19.

The CDR3 protein is CASSLDIHYGYTF. In DNA form, the CDR3 reads TGCGCCAGCAGCTTGGACATCCACTATGGCTACACCTTC. The chain couples TRBV5-1 to TRBJ1-2; no reliable D call. CDR1 SGHRS and CDR2 YFSETQ come from the germline V gene. The CDR3 sequence is 13 residues long. Trimming took off 0 bases at V and 3 bases at J, with 6 bases between the two ends.

This chain links TRBV4-2 with TRBJ2-7, with D unclear. V was shortened by 0 bases and J by 3 bases, with 6 bases between the two germline ends. Germline CDR1 reads LGHNA; CDR2 reads YNFKEQ. This CDR3 comprises 13 residues. The CDR3 DNA reads as TGTGCCAGCAGCCAAGATCCGTTCTACGAGCAGTACTTC. Its protein is CASSQDPFYEQYF.